Sequencing of this TCR beta chain was carried out in a study of shared clonotypes between healthy human individuals. Using immunoSEQ multiplex PCR, the repertoire was profiled, and TCRdb retains in-frame clones only, with some absent. Among roughly 2,300,000 clones, 85% to 95% were seen once, and the ten largest hold 0.37%. V lost 8 bases and J lost 4, with 11 bases in between. The CDR3 runs 13 residues. The germline V gene encodes CDR1 SNHLY and CDR2 FYNNEI. The chain recombines TRBV2 with TRBJ2-2; D uncertain. Material for sequencing was naive CD4+ T cells from PBMCs. Subset here: CD45RA+ positively selected. The clonotype originates from a man aged 18 to 30 in good health. Some clones in this sample may be carry-over from other donors' samples. CDR3 DNA: TGTGCCAGCGCTGCGAGTCGCACCGGGGAGCTGTTTTTT. It translates to CASAASRTGELFF. Complete variable domain (other parts from reference TRBV2 and TRBJ2-2): EPEVTQTPSHQVTQMGQEVILRCVPISNHLYFYWYRQILGQKVEFLVSFYNNEISEKSEIFDDQFSVERPDGSNFTLKIRSTKLEDSAMYFCASAASRTGELFFGEGSRLTVL.